This T cell receptor beta chain was documented in a study of cytomegalovirus exposure and HLA in healthy donors. The study ran its PCR with 60 Vbeta and 13 Jbeta primers. Under the authors' procedure: Unique TCR beta chains totaled 80 million to 100 million in a later count, with some 10 million of them shared. Using immunoSEQ multiplex PCR, the repertoire was profiled, and TCRdb retains in-frame clones only, with some absent. The V and J calls and clone size were taken over from that table, and D and trimming were inferred from the DNA. This table holds some 170,000 clones, around 76% found once. Notes on the study in general: Previously analyzed data showed that most TCR beta V segments were productive at a frequency of about 90% or about 30%. Donor immune exposure was known only as CMV serostatus. Some TCR beta chains (164 of them) were listed as cytomegalovirus-associated.

Worth noting for this clone: Its antigen is undetermined.

Sequencing input: PBMCs. The sequence was obtained from a woman in her thirties or forties in good health and CMV-seronegative.

The chain's CDR3 is CASSLDAGPTEAFF. CDR3 DNA sequence: TGTGCCAGCAGTTTGGACGCGGGCCCCACTGAAGCTTTCTTT. The chain joins TRBV27 to TRBJ1-1; D is ambiguous. The CDR3 extends over 14 amino acids. V lost 3 bases, J lost 4 bases, and 12 bases lay in between. From germline, CDR1 is MNHEY and CDR2 SMNVEV (reference sequence).